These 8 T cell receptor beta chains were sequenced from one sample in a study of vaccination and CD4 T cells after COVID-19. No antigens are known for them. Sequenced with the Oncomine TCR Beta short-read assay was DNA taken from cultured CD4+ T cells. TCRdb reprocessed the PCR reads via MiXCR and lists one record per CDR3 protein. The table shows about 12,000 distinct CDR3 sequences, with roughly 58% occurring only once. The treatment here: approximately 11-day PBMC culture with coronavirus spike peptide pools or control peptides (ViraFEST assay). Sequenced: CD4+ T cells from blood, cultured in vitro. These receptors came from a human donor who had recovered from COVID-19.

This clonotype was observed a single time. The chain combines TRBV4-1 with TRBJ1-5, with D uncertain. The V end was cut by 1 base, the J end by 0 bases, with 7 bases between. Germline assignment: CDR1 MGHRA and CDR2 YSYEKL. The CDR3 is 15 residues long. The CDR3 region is CASSQGLPSNQPQHF. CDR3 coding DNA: TGCGCCAGCAGCCAAGGCCTCCCTAGCAATCAGCCCCAGCATTTT.

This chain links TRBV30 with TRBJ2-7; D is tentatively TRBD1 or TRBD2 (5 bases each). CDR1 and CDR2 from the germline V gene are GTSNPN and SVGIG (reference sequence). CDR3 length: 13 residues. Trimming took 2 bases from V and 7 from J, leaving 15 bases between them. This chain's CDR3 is CAWSFLRQREQYF. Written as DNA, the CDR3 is TGTGCCTGGAGTTTCTTACGACAGCGGGAGCAGTACTTC.

CDR3 nucleotides: TGCAGTGCTATAGGACAGAATTACTATGGCTACACCTTC. Protein: CSAIGQNYYGYTF. This rearrangement joins TRBV20-1 to TRBJ1-2; D perhaps matches TRBD1 (6 bases). V shed 4 bases and J shed 3 bases, with 12 bases lying between them. Per the germline V gene, CDR1 is DFQATT and CDR2 is SNEGSKA (reference sequence). The CDR3 runs 13 residues.

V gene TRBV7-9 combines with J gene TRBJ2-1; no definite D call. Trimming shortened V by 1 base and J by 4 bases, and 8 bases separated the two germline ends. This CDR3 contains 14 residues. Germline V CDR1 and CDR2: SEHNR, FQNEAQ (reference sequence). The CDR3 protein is CASSLGRTYNEQFF. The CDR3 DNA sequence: TGTGCCAGCAGCTTAGGGCGTACGTACAATGAGCAGTTCTTC.

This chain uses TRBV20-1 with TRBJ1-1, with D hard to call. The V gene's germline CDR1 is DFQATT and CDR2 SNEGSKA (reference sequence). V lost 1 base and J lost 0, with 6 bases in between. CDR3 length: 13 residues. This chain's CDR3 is CSARGTVNTEAFF. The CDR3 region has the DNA TGCAGTGCTAGAGGTACTGTGAACACTGAAGCTTTCTTT.

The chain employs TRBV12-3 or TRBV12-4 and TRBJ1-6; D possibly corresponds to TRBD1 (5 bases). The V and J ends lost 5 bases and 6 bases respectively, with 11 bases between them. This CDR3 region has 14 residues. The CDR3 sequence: CASSKAGGNSPLHF. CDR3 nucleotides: TGTGCCAGCAGTAAGGCTGGGGGTAATTCACCCCTCCACTTT.

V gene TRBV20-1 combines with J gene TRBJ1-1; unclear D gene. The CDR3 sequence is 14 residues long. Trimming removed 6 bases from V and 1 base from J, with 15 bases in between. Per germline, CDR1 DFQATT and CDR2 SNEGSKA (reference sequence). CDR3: CSAPPSGRNTEAFF. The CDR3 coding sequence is TGCAGTGCCCCGCCCTCGGGGAGGAACACTGAAGCTTTCTTT.

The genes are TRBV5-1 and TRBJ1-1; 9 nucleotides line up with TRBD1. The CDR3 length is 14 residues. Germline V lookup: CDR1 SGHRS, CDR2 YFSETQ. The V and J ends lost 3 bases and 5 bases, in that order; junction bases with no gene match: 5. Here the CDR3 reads CASSSDRGWTEAFF. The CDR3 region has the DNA TGCGCCAGCAGCTCTGACAGGGGGTGGACTGAAGCTTTCTTT.